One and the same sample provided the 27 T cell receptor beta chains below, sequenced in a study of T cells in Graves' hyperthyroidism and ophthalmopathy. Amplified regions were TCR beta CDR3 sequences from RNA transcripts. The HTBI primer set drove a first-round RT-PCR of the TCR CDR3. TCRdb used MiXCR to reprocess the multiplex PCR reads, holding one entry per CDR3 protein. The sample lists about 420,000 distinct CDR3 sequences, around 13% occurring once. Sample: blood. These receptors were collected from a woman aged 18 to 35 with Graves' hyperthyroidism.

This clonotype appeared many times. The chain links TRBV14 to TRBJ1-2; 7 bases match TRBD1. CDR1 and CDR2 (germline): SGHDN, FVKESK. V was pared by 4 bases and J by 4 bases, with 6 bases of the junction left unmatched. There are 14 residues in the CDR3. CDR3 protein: CASSPGPGGYGYTF. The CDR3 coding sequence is TGTGCCAGCAGCCCGGGACCAGGGGGCTATGGCTACACCTTC.

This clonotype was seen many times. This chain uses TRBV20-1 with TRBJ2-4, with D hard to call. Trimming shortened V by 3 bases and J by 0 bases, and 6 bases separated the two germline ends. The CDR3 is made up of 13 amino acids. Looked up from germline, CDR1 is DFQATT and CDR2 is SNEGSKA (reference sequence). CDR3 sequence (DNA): TGCAGTGCTAGGGGCCTAGCCAAAAACATTCAGTACTTC. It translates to CSARGLAKNIQYF.

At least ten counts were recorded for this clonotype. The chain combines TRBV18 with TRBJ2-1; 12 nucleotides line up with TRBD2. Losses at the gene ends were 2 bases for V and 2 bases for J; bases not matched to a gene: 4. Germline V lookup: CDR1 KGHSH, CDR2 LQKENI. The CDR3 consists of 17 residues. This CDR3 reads CASSPALAGGTYNEQFF. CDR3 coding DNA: TGTGCCAGCTCACCAGCGCTAGCGGGAGGGACCTACAATGAGCAGTTCTTC.

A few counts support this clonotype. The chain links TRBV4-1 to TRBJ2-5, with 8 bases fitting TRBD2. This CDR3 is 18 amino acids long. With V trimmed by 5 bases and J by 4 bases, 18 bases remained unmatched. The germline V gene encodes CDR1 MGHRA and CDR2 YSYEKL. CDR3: CASSRGFEREIMGETQYF. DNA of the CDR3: TGCGCCAGCAGCAGGGGTTTTGAGCGGGAGATTATGGGAGAGACCCAGTACTTC.

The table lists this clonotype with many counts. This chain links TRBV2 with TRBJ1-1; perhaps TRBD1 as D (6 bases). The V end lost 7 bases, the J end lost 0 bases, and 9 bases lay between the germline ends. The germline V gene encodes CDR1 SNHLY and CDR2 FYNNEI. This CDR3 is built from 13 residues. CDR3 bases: TGTGCCAGCAAGCGGGGGCTGAACACTGAAGCTTTCTTT. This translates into CASKRGLNTEAFF.

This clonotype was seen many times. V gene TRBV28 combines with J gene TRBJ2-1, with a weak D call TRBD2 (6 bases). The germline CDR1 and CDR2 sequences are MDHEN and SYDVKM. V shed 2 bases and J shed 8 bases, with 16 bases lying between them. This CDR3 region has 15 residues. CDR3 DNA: TGTGCCAGCAGTTTACCCTCTACTAGCTCCCATGAGCAGTTCTTC. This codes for CASSLPSTSSHEQFF.

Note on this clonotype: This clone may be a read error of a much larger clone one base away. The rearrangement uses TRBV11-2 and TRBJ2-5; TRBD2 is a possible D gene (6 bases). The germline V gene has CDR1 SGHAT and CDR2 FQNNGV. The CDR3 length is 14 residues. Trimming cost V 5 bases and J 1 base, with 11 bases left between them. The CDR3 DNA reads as TGTGCCAGCAGCGCCCGGGACTCCCAAGAGACCCAGTACTTC. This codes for CASSARDSQETQYF.

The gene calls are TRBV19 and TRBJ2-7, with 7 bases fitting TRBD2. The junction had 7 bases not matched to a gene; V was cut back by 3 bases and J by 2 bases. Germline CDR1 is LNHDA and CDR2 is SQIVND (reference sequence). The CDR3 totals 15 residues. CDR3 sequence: CASSISASGPYEQYF. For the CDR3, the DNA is TGTGCCAGTAGTATCTCGGCTAGCGGACCCTACGAGCAGTACTTC.

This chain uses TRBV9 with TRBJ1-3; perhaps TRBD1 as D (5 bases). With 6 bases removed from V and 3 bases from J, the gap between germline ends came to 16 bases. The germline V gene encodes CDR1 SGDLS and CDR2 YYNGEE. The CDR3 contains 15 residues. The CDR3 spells CASTPEGVLGNTIYF. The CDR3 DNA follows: TGTGCCAGCACCCCAGAAGGGGTCCTTGGAAACACCATATATTTT.

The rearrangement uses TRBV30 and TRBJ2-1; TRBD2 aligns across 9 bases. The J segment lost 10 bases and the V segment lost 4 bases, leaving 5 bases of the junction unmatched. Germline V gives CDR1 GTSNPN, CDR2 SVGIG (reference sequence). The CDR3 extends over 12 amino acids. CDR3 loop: CAWNLGLAEQFF. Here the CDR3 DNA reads TGTGCCTGGAACCTCGGACTAGCGGAGCAGTTCTTC.

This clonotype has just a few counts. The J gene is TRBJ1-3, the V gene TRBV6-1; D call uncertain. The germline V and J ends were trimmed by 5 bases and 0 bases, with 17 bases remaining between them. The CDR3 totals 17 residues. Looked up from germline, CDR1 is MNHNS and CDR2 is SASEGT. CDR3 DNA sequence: TGTGCCAGCAGTCAGGCGATTAGGGTTCTCTCTGGAAACACCATATATTTT. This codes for CASSQAIRVLSGNTIYF.

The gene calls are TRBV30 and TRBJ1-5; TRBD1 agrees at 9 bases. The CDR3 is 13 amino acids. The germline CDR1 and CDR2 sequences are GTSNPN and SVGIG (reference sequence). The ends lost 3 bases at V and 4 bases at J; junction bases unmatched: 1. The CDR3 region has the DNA TGTGCCTGGAGCGACAGGGGGAATCAGCCCCAGCATTTT. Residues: CAWSDRGNQPQHF.

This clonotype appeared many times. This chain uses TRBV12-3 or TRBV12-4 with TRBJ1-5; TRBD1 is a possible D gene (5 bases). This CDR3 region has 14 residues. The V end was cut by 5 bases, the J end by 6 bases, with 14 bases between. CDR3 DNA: TGTGCCAGCAGTCTTAGATCAGGGTTTCAGCCCCAGCATTTT. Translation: CASSLRSGFQPQHF.

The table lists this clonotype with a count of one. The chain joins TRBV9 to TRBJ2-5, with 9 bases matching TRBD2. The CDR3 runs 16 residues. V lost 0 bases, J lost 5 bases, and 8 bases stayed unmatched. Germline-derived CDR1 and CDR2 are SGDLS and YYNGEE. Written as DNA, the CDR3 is TGTGCCAGCAGCGTAGAGGGCGGGAGGGCCGGGGAGACCCAGTACTTC. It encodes CASSVEGGRAGETQYF.

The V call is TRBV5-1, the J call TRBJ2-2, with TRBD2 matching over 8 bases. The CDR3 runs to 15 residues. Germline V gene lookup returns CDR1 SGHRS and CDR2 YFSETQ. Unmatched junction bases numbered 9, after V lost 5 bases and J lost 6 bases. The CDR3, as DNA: TGCGCCAGCAGACTACAAGCGGGAGTGCCCGGGGAGCTGTTTTTT. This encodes CASRLQAGVPGELFF. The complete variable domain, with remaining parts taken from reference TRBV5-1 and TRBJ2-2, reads KAGVTQTPRYLIKTRGQQVTLSCSPISGHRSVSWYQQTPGQGLQFLFEYFSETQRNKGNFPGRFSGRQFSNSRSEMNVSTLELGDSALYLCASRLQAGVPGELFFGEGSRLTVL.

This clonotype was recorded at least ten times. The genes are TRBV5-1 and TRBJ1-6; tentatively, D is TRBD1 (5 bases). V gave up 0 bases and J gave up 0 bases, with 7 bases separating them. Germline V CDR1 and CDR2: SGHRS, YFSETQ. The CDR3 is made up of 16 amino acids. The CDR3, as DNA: TGCGCCAGCAGCTTGGAGGGGAGCTCCTATAATTCACCCCTCCACTTT. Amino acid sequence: CASSLEGSSYNSPLHF.

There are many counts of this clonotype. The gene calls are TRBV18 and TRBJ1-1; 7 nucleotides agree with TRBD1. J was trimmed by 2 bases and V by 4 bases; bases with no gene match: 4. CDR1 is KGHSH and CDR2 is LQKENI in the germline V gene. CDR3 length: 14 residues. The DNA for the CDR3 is TGTGCCAGCTCACGCTGGGACAGAAACACTGAAGCTTTCTTT. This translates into CASSRWDRNTEAFF.

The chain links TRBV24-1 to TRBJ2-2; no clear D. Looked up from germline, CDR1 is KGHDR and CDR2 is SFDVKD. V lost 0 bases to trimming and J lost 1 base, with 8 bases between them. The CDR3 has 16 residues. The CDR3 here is CATSDLGVVNTGELFF. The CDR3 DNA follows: TGTGCCACCAGTGATTTGGGGGTTGTGAACACCGGGGAGCTGTTTTTT.

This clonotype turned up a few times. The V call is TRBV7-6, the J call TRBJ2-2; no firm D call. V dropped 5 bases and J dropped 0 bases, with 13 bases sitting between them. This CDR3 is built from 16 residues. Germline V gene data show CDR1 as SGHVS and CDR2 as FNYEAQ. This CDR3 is CASSLTKTSNTGELFF. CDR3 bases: TGTGCCAGCAGCCTTACAAAGACATCGAACACCGGGGAGCTGTTTTTT. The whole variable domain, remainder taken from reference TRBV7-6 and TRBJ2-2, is GAGVSQSPRYKVTKRGQDVALRCDPISGHVSLYWYRQALGQGPEFLTYFNYEAQQDKSGLPNDRFSAERPEGSISTLTIQRTEQRDSAMYRCASSLTKTSNTGELFFGEGSRLTVL.

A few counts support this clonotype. CDR3 sequence: CASSYSGGRGIYEQYF. CDR3 DNA sequence: TGTGCCAGCAGTTACTCGGGCGGGAGAGGGATCTACGAGCAGTACTTC. This chain connects TRBV6-5 to TRBJ2-7, with 7 bases identical to TRBD2. The CDR3 contains 16 residues. The germline CDR1 and CDR2 sequences are MNHEY and SVGAGI. Trimming at V came to 0 bases and at J to 3 bases, leaving 8 bases not matched to a gene.

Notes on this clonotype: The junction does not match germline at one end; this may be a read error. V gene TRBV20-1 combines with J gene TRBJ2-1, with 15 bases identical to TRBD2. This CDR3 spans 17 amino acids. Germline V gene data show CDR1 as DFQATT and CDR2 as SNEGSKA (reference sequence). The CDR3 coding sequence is TGCAGCGCTAGCCTCGGGACTAGCGGGAGGTCGGAGGGTGAGCAGTTCTTC. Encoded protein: CSASLGTSGRSEGEQFF.

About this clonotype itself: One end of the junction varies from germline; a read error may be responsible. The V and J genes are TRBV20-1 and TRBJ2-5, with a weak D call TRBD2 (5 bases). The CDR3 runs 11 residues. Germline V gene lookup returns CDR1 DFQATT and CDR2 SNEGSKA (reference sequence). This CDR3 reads CSARESGSGHF. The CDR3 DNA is TGCAGTGCTAGAGAATCGGGGAGTGGGCACTTC.

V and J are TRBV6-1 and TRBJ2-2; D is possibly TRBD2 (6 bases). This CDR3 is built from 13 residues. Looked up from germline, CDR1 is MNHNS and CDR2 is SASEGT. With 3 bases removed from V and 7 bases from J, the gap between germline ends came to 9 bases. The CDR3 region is CASSEAGIGELFF. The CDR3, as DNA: TGTGCCAGCAGTGAGGCGGGGATCGGGGAGCTGTTTTTT.

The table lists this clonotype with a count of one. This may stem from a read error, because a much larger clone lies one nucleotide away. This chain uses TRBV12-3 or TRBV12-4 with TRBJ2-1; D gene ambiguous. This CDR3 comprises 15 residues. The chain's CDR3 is CASSLSVSSYNEQSF. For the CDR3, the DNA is TGTGCCAGCAGTCTGTCGGTAAGCTCCTACAATGAGCAGTCCTTC.

CDR3: CASTLPGAQREQFF. The CDR3, as DNA: TGTGCCAGCACCTTGCCGGGAGCCCAGAGGGAGCAGTTCTTC. This chain uses TRBV6-2 or TRBV6-3 with TRBJ2-1, with D possibly matching TRBD2 (6 bases). Looked up from germline, CDR1 is MNHEY and CDR2 is SVGEGT. The CDR3 runs to 14 residues. V lost 7 bases, J lost 10 bases, and 20 bases lay in between.

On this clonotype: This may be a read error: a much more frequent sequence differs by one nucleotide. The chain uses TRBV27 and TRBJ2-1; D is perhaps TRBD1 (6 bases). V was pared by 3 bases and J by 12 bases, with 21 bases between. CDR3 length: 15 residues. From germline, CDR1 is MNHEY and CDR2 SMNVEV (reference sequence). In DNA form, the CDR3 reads TGTGCCAGCAGTTTCGCCCAGGGGCATCGGGTTGGGCAGTTCTTC. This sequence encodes CASSFAQGHRVGQFF.

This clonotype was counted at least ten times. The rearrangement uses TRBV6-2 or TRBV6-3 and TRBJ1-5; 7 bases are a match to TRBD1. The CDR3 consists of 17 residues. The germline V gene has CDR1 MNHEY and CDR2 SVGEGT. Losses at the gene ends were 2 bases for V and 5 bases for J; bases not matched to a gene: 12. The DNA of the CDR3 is TGTGCCAGCAGTTACCCTCCCAGGGGGGGGGTCCATCAGCCCCAGCATTTT. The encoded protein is CASSYPPRGGVHQPQHF.